The source of this T cell receptor beta chain is a study of T cells in women clearing cervical HPV infection. Background on the study: Controls gave blood once infection was undetectable; cases at lesion identification.

As for this clone: Its target is unknown. Read sequence stops 3 residues before the CDR3 end, and the germline J gene provides the missing end.

The germline V gene has CDR1 SGHDT and CDR2 YYEEEE. The CDR3 extends over 15 amino acids. V gave up 6 bases and J gave up 6 bases, with 21 bases separating them. Study results and limitations: T-cell numbers per sample were unknown and may explain richness differences. CIN3+ cases had significantly higher TCR richness than controls; evenness did not differ.

The data were produced by immunoSEQ multiplex PCR, yet TCRdb's version contains in-frame clones alone and is incomplete. Here the sample table reports 25,000 to 35,000 clones. All participants had a single incident cervical HPV16 infection, and prevalent HPV16 infections were excluded. This clonotype was sampled from a woman between 18 and 70 years old with a cervical HPV16 infection that either progressed to CIN3+ or cleared (not recorded which). Sequencing was carried out using blood buffy coat. V is TRBV5-6 and J is TRBJ1-1, with a weak D call TRBD1 (6 bases). The CDR3 reads CASTKYGGGAPEAFF. Incomplete CDR3 DNA: TGTGCCAGCACCAAGTACGGAGGGGGGGCACCTGAA.